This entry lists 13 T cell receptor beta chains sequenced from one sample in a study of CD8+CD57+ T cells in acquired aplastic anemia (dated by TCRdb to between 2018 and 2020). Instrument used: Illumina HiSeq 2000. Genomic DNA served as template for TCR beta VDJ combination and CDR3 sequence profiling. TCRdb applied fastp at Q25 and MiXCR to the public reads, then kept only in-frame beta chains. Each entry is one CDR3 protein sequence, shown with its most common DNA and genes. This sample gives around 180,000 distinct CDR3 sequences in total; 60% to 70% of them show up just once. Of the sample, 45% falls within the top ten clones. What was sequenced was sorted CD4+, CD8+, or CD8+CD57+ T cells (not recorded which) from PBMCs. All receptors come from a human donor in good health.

This chain's CDR3 is CASSDWAGYEQYF. DNA of the CDR3: TGTGCCAGCAGCGATTGGGCAGGGTACGAGCAGTACTTC. The chain couples TRBV7-9 to TRBJ2-7, with D maybe TRBD1 (5 bases). CDR1 SEHNR and CDR2 FQNEAQ come from the germline V gene (reference sequence). Deletions cut 5 bases from V and 4 bases from J, with 12 bases between. This CDR3 spans 13 amino acids. Full variable domain (remainder filled in from reference TRBV7-9 and TRBJ2-7): DTGVSQNPRHKITKRGQNVTFRCDPISEHNRLYWYRQTLGQGPEFLTYFQNEAQLEKSRLLSDRFSAERPKGSFSTLEIQRTEQGDSAMYLCASSDWAGYEQYFGPGTRLTVT.

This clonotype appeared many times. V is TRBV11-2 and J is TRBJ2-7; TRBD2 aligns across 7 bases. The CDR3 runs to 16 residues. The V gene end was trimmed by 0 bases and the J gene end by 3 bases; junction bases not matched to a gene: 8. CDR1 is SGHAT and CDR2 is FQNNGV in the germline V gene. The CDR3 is CASSLDSRESLYEQYF. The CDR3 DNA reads TGTGCCAGCAGCTTAGATTCGCGGGAGTCCCTCTACGAGCAGTACTTC. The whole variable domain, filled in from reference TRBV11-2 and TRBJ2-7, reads EAGVAQSPRYKIIEKRQSVAFWCNPISGHATLYWYQQILGQGPKLLIQFQNNGVVDDSQLPKDRFSAERLKGVDSTLKIQPAKLEDSAVYLCASSLDSRESLYEQYFGPGTRLTVT.

The CDR3 DNA follows: TGTGCCATCAGTGAGTCGGGAGGGGCCTCTGGAAACACCATATATTTT. Amino acid sequence: CAISESGGASGNTIYF. This chain joins TRBV10-3 and TRBJ1-3, with a weak D call TRBD1 (5 bases). Trimming removed 0 bases from V and 0 bases from J, with 9 bases in between. Germline assignment: CDR1 ENHRY and CDR2 SYGVKD. The CDR3 spans 16 residues.

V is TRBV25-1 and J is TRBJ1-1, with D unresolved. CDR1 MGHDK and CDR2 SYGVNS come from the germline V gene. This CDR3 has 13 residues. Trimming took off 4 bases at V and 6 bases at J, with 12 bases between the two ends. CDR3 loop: CASSVRGLSEAFF. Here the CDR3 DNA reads TGTGCCAGCAGTGTTCGGGGTTTATCTGAAGCTTTCTTT.

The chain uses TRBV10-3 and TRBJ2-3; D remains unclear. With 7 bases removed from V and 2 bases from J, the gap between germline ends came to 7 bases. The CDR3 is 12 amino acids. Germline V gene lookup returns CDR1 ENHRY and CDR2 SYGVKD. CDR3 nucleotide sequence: TGTGCCATCAAGCCAGACACAGATACGCAGTATTTT. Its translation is CAIKPDTDTQYF.

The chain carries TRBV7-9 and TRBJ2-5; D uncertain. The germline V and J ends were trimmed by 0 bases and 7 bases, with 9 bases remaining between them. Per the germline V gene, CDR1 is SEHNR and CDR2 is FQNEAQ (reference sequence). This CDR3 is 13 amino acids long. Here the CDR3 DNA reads TGTGCCAGCAGCTTAGCAGGACCGGGGACCCAGTACTTC. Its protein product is CASSLAGPGTQYF.

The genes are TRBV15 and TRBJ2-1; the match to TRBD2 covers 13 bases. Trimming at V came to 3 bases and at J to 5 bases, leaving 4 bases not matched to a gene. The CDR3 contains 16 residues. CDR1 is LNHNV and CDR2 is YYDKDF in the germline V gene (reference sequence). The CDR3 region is CATSSAGLAGNNEQFF. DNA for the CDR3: TGTGCCACCAGCAGCGCGGGACTAGCGGGGAACAATGAGCAGTTCTTC.

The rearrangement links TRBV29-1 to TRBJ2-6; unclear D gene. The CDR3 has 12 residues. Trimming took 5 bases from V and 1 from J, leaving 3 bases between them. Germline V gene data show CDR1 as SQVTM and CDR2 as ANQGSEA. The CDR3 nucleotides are TGCAGCGTTTCGTCTGGGGCCAACGTCCTGACTTTC. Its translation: CSVSSGANVLTF.

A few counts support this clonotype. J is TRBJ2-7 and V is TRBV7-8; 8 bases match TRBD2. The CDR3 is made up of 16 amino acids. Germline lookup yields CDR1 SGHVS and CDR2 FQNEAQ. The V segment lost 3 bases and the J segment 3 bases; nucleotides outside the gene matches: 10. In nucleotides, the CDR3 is TGTGCCAGCAGCTTTCGGCGGGGGGTCACCGGCTACGAGCAGTACTTC. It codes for CASSFRRGVTGYEQYF.

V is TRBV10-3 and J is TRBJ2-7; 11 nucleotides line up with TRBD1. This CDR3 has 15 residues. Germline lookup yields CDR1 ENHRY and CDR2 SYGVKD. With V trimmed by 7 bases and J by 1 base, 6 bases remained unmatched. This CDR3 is CAIKLGQGGSYEQYF. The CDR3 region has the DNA TGTGCCATCAAGCTGGGACAGGGGGGTTCCTACGAGCAGTACTTC.

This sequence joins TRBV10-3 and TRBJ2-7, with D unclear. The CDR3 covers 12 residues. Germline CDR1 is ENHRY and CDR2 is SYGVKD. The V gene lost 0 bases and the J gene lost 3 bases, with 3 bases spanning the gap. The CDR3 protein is CAISESFYEQYF. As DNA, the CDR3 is TGTGCCATCAGTGAGTCGTTCTACGAGCAGTACTTC.

The CDR3 nucleotides are TGCGCCACCACCCTAGGAAGGCTAACCGGGGAGCTGTTTTTT. This translates into CATTLGRLTGELFF. V is TRBV10-2 and J is TRBJ2-2; the D is unclear. The CDR3 length is 14 residues. Trimming took 10 bases from V and 5 from J, leaving 17 bases between them. The germline CDR1 and CDR2 sequences are WSHSY and SAAADI.

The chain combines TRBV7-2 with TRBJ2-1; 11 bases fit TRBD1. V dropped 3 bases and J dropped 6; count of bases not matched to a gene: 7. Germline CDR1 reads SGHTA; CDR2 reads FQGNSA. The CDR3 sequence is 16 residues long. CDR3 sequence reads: CASSFLEGTGGNEQFF. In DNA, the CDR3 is TGTGCCAGCAGCTTTCTGGAGGGGACAGGGGGCAATGAGCAGTTCTTC.